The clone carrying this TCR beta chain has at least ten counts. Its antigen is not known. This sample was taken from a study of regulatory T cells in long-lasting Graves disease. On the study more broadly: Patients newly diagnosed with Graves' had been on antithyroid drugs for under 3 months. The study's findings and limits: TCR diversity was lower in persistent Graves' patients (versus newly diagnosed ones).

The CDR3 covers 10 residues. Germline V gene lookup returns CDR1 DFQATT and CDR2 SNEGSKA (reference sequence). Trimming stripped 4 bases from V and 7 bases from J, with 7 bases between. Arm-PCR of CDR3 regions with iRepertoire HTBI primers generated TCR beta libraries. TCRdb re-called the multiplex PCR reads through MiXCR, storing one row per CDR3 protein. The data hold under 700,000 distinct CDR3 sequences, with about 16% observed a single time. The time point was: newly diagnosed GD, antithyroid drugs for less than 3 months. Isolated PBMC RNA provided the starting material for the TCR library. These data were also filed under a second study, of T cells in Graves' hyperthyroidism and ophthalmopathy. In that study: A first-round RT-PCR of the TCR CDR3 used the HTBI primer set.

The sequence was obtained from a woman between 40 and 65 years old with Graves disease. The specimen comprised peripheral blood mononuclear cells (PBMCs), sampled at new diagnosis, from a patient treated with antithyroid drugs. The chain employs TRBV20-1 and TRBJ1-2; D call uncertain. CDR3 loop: CSAKGSGYTF. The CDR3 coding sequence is TGCAGTGCTAAGGGTTCTGGCTACACCTTC.